These T cell receptor beta chains were read from a single sample in a study of blood T cell repertoires in COVID-19. Generated by immunoSEQ multiplex PCR, the TCRdb table keeps only in-frame clones and is missing some. The sample shows roughly 69,000 clones, roughly 76% of them seen only once. Sequenced material: peripheral blood. Every receptor here comes from a human donor in a cohort sampled during active COVID-19. Both conserved end residues are part of each CDR3. A D gene is named only where the DNA matches it firmly. Size is omitted from some rows. Given values are once, few, many or a class for expanded clones.

cdr3_aa | cdr3_nt | j_call | clone_size | v_call | d_call
CASSRGFTGGRRDGYTF | TGTGCCAGCAGCCGCGGCTTTACCGGGGGACGAAGGGATGGCTACACCTTC | TRBJ1-2 | few | TRBV3-1/TRBV3-2 | NA
CASASGPNTGELFF | TGTGCCAGCGCCTCTGGGCCCAACACCGGGGAGCTGTTTTTT | TRBJ2-2 | NA | TRBV28 | NA
CASSPYLDRRNEKLFF | TGTGCCAGCAGCCCGTACTTGGACAGGCGTAATGAAAAACTGTTTTTT | TRBJ1-4 | NA | TRBV14 | TRBD1
CASSQEVTGPYNEQFF | TGCGCCAGCAGCCAAGAAGTGACAGGGCCCTACAATGAGCAGTTCTTC | TRBJ2-1 | NA | TRBV4-1 | TRBD1
CAWNIGQGQPQHF | TGTGCCTGGAATATAGGACAGGGTCAGCCCCAGCATTTT | TRBJ1-5 | once | TRBV30 | TRBD1
CASSQRTSGGVDTQYF | TGTGCCAGCAGCCAAAGGACTAGCGGGGGTGTAGATACGCAGTATTTT | TRBJ2-3 | NA | TRBV7-2 | TRBD2
CSAFSGKGYTF | TGCAGTGCTTTCTCAGGGAAGGGCTACACCTTC | TRBJ1-2 | NA | TRBV20-1 | NA
CASSVAQAGGRYNEQFF | TGTGCCAGCAGCGTAGCTCAAGCGGGGGGCCGATACAATGAGCAGTTCTTC | TRBJ2-1 | NA | TRBV9 | TRBD2
CASLQRSGNEQFF | TGTGCCAGCCTTCAGCGTTCCGGAAATGAGCAGTTCTTC | TRBJ2-1 | NA | TRBV5-6 | NA
CASSPGGALSYNSPLHF | TGTGCCAGCAGCCCGGGGGGGGCTCTGTCCTATAATTCACCCCTCCACTTT | TRBJ1-6 | NA | TRBV7-2 | NA
CASSPGGLTVSGYGYTF | TGTGCCAGTAGTCCTGGTGGCTTGACAGTTTCCGGCTATGGCTACACCTTC | TRBJ1-2 | NA | TRBV19 | NA
CASSFPDSLDSYQETQYF | TGTGCCAGCAGCTTCCCGGACAGCCTTGACTCGTACCAAGAGACCCAGTACTTC | TRBJ2-5 | NA | TRBV9 | NA
CASSTGTHTSTDTQYF | TGCGCCAGCAGCACAGGGACCCACACCTCCACAGATACGCAGTATTTT | TRBJ2-3 | NA | TRBV5-1 | NA
CASSLDRGRGKAFF | TGTGCCAGCAGCTTAGATCGGGGGAGGGGGAAAGCTTTCTTT | TRBJ1-1 | NA | TRBV11-2 | NA
CASSRSDSFSYEQYF | TGTGCCAGCAGCCGTTCGGACAGCTTCTCCTACGAGCAGTACTTC | TRBJ2-7 | once | TRBV7-6 | NA
CASSSIDRGGWYGYTF | TGCGCCAGCAGCTCTATCGACAGGGGAGGATGGTATGGCTACACCTTC | TRBJ1-2 | NA | TRBV5-1 | TRBD1
CASSSNYEQYF | TGTGCCAGCAGCTCAAACTACGAGCAGTACTTC | TRBJ2-7 | NA | TRBV13 | NA
CASSVSTGAYEQYF | TGTGCCAGCAGCGTTTCTACAGGAGCCTACGAGCAGTACTTC | TRBJ2-7 | NA | TRBV9 | NA
CASSQEPSTGLGEQFF | TGTGCCAGCAGCCAAGAACCTTCAACAGGGCTCGGTGAGCAGTTCTTC | TRBJ2-1 | NA | TRBV3-1/TRBV3-2 | NA
CASSPMGGANEQYF | TGTGCCAGCAGTCCCATGGGGGGTGCAAACGAGCAGTACTTC | TRBJ2-7 | NA | TRBV6-6 | NA